This T cell receptor beta chain was observed in a study of T cells in localized non-small cell lung cancer. Only in-frame clones appear in the TCRdb table, and some are missing; sequencing was by immunoSEQ multiplex PCR. The sample gives some 31,000 clones, about 90% of which show up once; roughly 4% is in the top ten. General observations from the study: Of the top 100 tumor clones, median 57 were in adjacent lung, approximately 30 among its top 100. Uninvolved neighboring lung showed the greatest T cell clonality, exceeding tumor.

Unmatched junction bases numbered 7, after V lost 3 bases and J lost 3 bases. Per the germline V gene, CDR1 is SGHNT and CDR2 is YYREEE (reference sequence). This CDR3 region has 16 residues. Points on this clone: Its antigen is not known.

The specimen was peripheral blood, collected before any cancer treatment. V and J are TRBV5-4 and TRBJ2-2, with 8 nucleotides matching TRBD1. The source of this sequence is a woman aged 35 to 70 with stage I lung adenocarcinoma. CDR3 loop: CASSSLQGDHTGELFF. The CDR3 DNA sequence: TGTGCCAGCAGCTCTTTACAGGGGGACCACACCGGGGAGCTGTTTTTT.